This TCR beta chain stems from a study of blood T cell repertoires in COVID-19. TCRdb keeps only in-frame clones here, not all; method: immunoSEQ multiplex PCR. The table records fewer than 65,000 clones, roughly 79% of them present only once. Deletions cut 4 bases from V and 0 bases from J, with 7 bases between. The germline gives CDR1 KGHSH, CDR2 LQKENI. This CDR3 has 14 amino acids. The source material was peripheral blood. The sequence came from a man aged 55 to 70 with acute or convalescent COVID-19. The V call is TRBV18, the J call TRBJ2-1, with no clear D. CDR3 in amino acids: CASSQLSSYNEQFF. For the CDR3, the DNA is TGTGCCAGCTCACAGCTATCCTCCTACAATGAGCAGTTCTTC.